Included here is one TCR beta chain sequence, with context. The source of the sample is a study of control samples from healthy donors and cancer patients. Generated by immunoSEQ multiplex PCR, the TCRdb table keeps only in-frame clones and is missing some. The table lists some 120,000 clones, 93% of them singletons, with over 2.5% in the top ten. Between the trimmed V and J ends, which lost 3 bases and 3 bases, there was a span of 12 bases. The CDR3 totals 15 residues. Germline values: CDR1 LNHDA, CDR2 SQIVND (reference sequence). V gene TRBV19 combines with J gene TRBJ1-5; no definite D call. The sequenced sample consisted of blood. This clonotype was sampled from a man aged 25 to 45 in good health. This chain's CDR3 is CASSISRGSNQPQHF. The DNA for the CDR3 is TGTGCCAGTAGTATCAGTCGCGGCTCCAATCAGCCCCAGCATTTT.